What follows are 24 T cell receptor beta chains derived from one specimen sequenced in a study of blood T cell repertoires in COVID-19. The table came from immunoSEQ multiplex PCR; TCRdb's copy has only in-frame clones and leaves some out. The sample consists of hundreds of thousands of clones, 75% to 90% of them appearing once. The sequenced sample consisted of PBMCs or T cells enriched from blood (not recorded which). Source of these receptors: a man between 50 and 59 years old who had been exposed to COVID-19.

The rearrangement uses TRBV6-5 and TRBJ1-6, with D maybe TRBD1 (5 bases). Germline V lookup: CDR1 MNHEY, CDR2 SVGAGI. Trimming took 0 bases from V and 11 from J, leaving 14 bases between them. This CDR3 contains 15 residues. For the CDR3, the DNA is TGTGCCAGCAGTTACTCTTCCCAGGGTAACACACCCCTCCACTTT. Encoded protein: CASSYSSQGNTPLHF.

This clone was counted between two and nine times. This chain joins TRBV10-2 and TRBJ1-3; no reliable D call. Germline CDR1 and CDR2: WSHSY and SAAADI. V was pared by 4 bases and J by 3 bases, with 10 bases between. CDR3 length: 14 amino acids. The CDR3 coding sequence is TGCGCCAGCAGTGGCCAAGCCTATGGAAACACCATATATTTT. Protein product: CASSGQAYGNTIYF.

J is TRBJ1-1 and V is TRBV25-1; D gene uncertain. This CDR3 region has 11 residues. Trimming removed 5 bases at V and 3 bases at J, with 4 bases between. Germline V gives CDR1 MGHDK, CDR2 SYGVNS. The DNA for the CDR3 is TGTGCCAGCAGTTCCGACACTGAAGCTTTCTTT. As protein: CASSSDTEAFF.

J is TRBJ2-5 and V is TRBV3-1 (or the pseudogene TRBV3-2); D is unclear. Trimming removed 1 base at V and 1 base at J, with 7 bases between. From germline, CDR1 is LGHDT and CDR2 YNNKEL (reference sequence). The CDR3 sequence is 14 residues long. Written as DNA, the CDR3 is TGTGCCAGCAGCCAAGTCGTAGTCCAAGAGACCCAGTACTTC. It is translated as CASSQVVVQETQYF.

The chain couples TRBV29-1 to TRBJ1-2; D may be TRBD1 (6 bases). V lost 6 bases, J lost 0 bases, and 11 bases lay in between. Germline V gene data show CDR1 as SQVTM and CDR2 as ANQGSEA. This CDR3 has 13 amino acids. The CDR3 region is CSVGQLSNYGYTF. CDR3 coding DNA: TGCAGCGTCGGACAGCTCTCTAACTATGGCTACACCTTC.

This chain connects TRBV11-3 to TRBJ1-1, with a weak D call TRBD1 (6 bases). V was pared by 5 bases and J by 2 bases, with 12 bases between. The germline gives CDR1 SGHNT, CDR2 YENEEA. This CDR3 contains 14 residues. The CDR3 DNA sequence: TGTGCCAGCAGCCCCAAACAGGGTAACACTGAAGCTTTCTTT. This translates into CASSPKQGNTEAFF.

The genes are TRBV7-2 and TRBJ2-7; 9 bases match TRBD2. This CDR3 has 16 amino acids. Germline lookup yields CDR1 SGHTA and CDR2 FQGNSA. Trimming took 1 base from V and 6 from J; bases not matched to a gene: 10. The CDR3 region has the DNA TGTGCCAGCAGCTTAGTCGCTAGCGGGGTGGGAGGCGAGCAGTACTTC. Residues: CASSLVASGVGGEQYF.

The chain is built from TRBV7-3 and TRBJ2-3, with 10 bases fitting TRBD2. V lost 5 bases to trimming and J lost 0 bases; unmatched junction nucleotides: 5. Germline assignment: CDR1 SGHTA and CDR2 FQGTGA. The CDR3 spans 16 residues. CDR3 region: CASSPGSGRSTDTQYF. The CDR3 DNA is TGTGCCAGCAGCCCGGGTAGCGGGAGGAGCACAGATACGCAGTATTTT.

The V call is TRBV6-5, the J call TRBJ1-2; 9 nucleotides agree with TRBD1. J gave up 7 bases and V 7 bases, and 7 bases lay outside the gene matches. The CDR3 contains 13 residues. The germline gives CDR1 MNHEY, CDR2 SVGAGI. The CDR3: CASIGTGRLGYTF. In DNA, the CDR3 is TGTGCCAGCATCGGGACAGGGCGGCTTGGCTACACCTTC.

The chain is built from TRBV7-6 and TRBJ2-3; TRBD2 aligns across 8 bases. Germline trimming cut 3 bases from V and 6 bases from J; bases unmatched to any gene: 11. CDR3 size: 16 residues. The germline gives CDR1 SGHVS, CDR2 FNYEAQ. The CDR3 reads CASSLAGRADVDTQYF. Here the CDR3 DNA reads TGTGCCAGCAGCTTGGCCGGGAGGGCTGACGTGGATACGCAGTATTTT.

The chain couples TRBV3-1 (or the pseudogene TRBV3-2) to TRBJ1-5, with no clear D. Germline V lookup: CDR1 LGHDT, CDR2 YNNKEL (reference sequence). The CDR3 extends over 14 amino acids. V was trimmed by 2 bases and J by 9 bases, leaving 14 bases between them. CDR3 nucleotides: TGTGCCAGCAGCCAATTTGGCCCGTCCCCGCCCCAGCATTTT. Its translation: CASSQFGPSPPQHF.

This sequence joins TRBV11-3 and TRBJ2-7; D not resolved. Germline CDR1 reads SGHNT; CDR2 reads YENEEA. This CDR3 comprises 14 residues. V was clipped by 1 base and J by 1 base, with 8 bases between them. The CDR3: CASSLGGGSYEQYF. The CDR3 bases are TGTGCCAGCAGCTTAGGTGGCGGTTCCTACGAGCAGTACTTC.

The chain uses TRBV30 and TRBJ1-1; 7 bases fit TRBD1. There are 14 residues in the CDR3. CDR1 and CDR2 from the germline V gene are GTSNPN and SVGIG (reference sequence). J lost 4 bases, V lost 2 bases, and 7 bases had no gene match. CDR3 in DNA: TGTGCCTGGAGTATCAGGACAGGAATCACTGAAGCTTTCTTT. This gives the protein CAWSIRTGITEAFF.

CDR3 nucleotide sequence: TGCGCCAGCAGCCCCCCGCGGGGGGTGGGAGATACGCAGTATTTT. It encodes CASSPPRGVGDTQYF. The rearrangement uses TRBV5-1 and TRBJ2-3; 8 nucleotides align to TRBD2. Germline loops: CDR1 SGHRS, CDR2 YFSETQ. V lost 4 bases, J lost 5 bases, and 9 bases stayed unmatched. The CDR3 covers 15 residues. The variable domain in full, completed from reference TRBV5-1 and TRBJ2-3, reads KAGVTQTPRYLIKTRGQQVTLSCSPISGHRSVSWYQQTPGQGLQFLFEYFSETQRNKGNFPGRFSGRQFSNSRSEMNVSTLELGDSALYLCASSPPRGVGDTQYFGPGTRLTVL.

The genes are TRBV19 and TRBJ2-5; no firm D call. CDR3 length: 14 amino acids. Germline V gene sequence: CDR1 LNHDA, CDR2 SQIVND (reference sequence). V lost 2 bases to trimming and J lost 0 bases, with 7 bases between them. The CDR3 region is CASSIPNNQETQYF. The CDR3 DNA follows: TGTGCCAGTAGTATACCGAACAACCAAGAGACCCAGTACTTC.

J is TRBJ1-1 and V is TRBV6-5; perhaps TRBD1 as D (5 bases). The V gene lost 0 bases and the J gene lost 6 bases, with 8 bases spanning the gap. CDR3 length: 13 amino acids. From germline, CDR1 is MNHEY and CDR2 SVGAGI. The chain's CDR3 is CASSYSTEPEAFF. In DNA, the CDR3 is TGTGCCAGCAGTTACTCGACAGAACCTGAAGCTTTCTTT.

This chain uses TRBV19 with TRBJ1-1; no reliable D call. This CDR3 region has 17 residues. CDR1 and CDR2 from the germline V gene are LNHDA and SQIVND (reference sequence). The V gene lost 3 bases and the J gene lost 4 bases, with 21 bases spanning the gap. Written as DNA, the CDR3 is TGTGCCAGTAGTATTAATTCCCCACGGGGAATAGGCACTGAAGCTTTCTTT. Its translation is CASSINSPRGIGTEAFF.

The rearrangement uses TRBV7-3 and TRBJ2-3; 13 bases align to TRBD2. J was trimmed by 4 bases and V by 6 bases; bases with no gene match: 7. In germline, CDR1 is SGHTA, CDR2 FQGTGA. CDR3 length equals 16 residues. DNA of the CDR3: TGTGCCAGCAGGTCGGGACTAGCGGGATGGGCAGATACGCAGTATTTT. Its translation: CASRSGLAGWADTQYF.

This clone was observed a single time. The rearrangement uses TRBV11-2 and TRBJ1-1; no clear D. The CDR3 is made up of 15 amino acids. CDR1 and CDR2 (germline): SGHAT, FQNNGV. Trimming left V 5 bases short and J 3 bases short, with 16 bases between. CDR3 nucleotide sequence: TGTGCCAGCAGCCCCCACGGGTTCTTTGACACTGAAGCTTTCTTT. This encodes CASSPHGFFDTEAFF.

This clone was recorded only once. A read error may be the cause here, since a much bigger clone is one base away. The rearrangement joins TRBV5-4 to TRBJ1-1; unclear D gene. Germline V gene sequence: CDR1 SGHNT, CDR2 YYREEE (reference sequence). The V and J ends lost 2 bases and 1 base respectively, with 6 bases between them. The CDR3 covers 13 residues. The CDR3 DNA reads TGTGCCAGCAGCTTCACACCGAACACTGAAGCTTTCTTT. Translation: CASSFTPNTEAFF.

The chain carries TRBV2 and TRBJ1-2, with D perhaps TRBD1 (5 bases). Trimming stripped 3 bases from V and 4 bases from J, with 12 bases between. Per germline, CDR1 SNHLY and CDR2 FYNNEI. This CDR3 region has 14 residues. This CDR3 reads CASSEGREGYGYTF. The DNA of the CDR3 is TGTGCCAGCAGTGAGGGCAGGGAGGGCTATGGCTACACCTTC.

About this clone itself: Its ends do not fully match the called genes, so a read error is possible. The chain uses TRBV7-7 and TRBJ2-5, with TRBD2 matching over 10 bases. The CDR3 has 15 residues. CDR1 SSHAT and CDR2 FNYEAQ come from the germline V gene (reference sequence). CDR3 sequence reads: CASSSGLADGETQYF. CDR3 DNA: TGTGCTAGCAGCTCCGGACTAGCGGATGGGGAGACCCAGTACTTC.

V gene TRBV6-2 or TRBV6-3 combines with J gene TRBJ2-5; TRBD2 might be the D (5 bases). The V gene's germline CDR1 is MNHEY and CDR2 SVGEGT. The CDR3 is made up of 15 amino acids. Trimming left V 2 bases short and J 4 bases short, with 14 bases between. The CDR3 region has the DNA TGTGCCAGCAGTTACGCGGGTAGTACGGGAGAGACCCAGTACTTC. Translation: CASSYAGSTGETQYF.

This rearrangement joins TRBV11-2 to TRBJ2-1, with a possible D match to TRBD2 (6 bases). Germline CDR1 is SGHAT and CDR2 is FQNNGV. The germline V and J ends were trimmed by 1 base and 2 bases, with 9 bases remaining between them. The CDR3 has 15 amino acids. CDR3: CASSLGGGTYNEQFF. CDR3 sequence (DNA): TGTGCCAGCAGCTTAGGCGGCGGGACCTACAATGAGCAGTTCTTC.